This T cell receptor (beta chain) was identified in a study of control samples from healthy donors and cancer patients. Trimming removed 7 bases from V and 6 bases from J, with 19 bases in between. The CDR3 totals 15 residues. CDR1 MNHEY and CDR2 SVGAGI come from the germline V gene. The method was immunoSEQ multiplex PCR; TCRdb's version includes in-frame clones alone and lacks a portion of them. Of about 150,000 clones listed, 75% to 95% are singletons. Sequencing was performed on blood. This TCR was recovered from a woman between 40 and 55 years old in good health. This chain links TRBV6-5 with TRBJ1-3; D call uncertain. CDR3 sequence (DNA): TGTGCCAGCACCCGAGGATGGGGAGCGGAAAACACCATATATTTT. Residues: CASTRGWGAENTIYF.